Listed below are T cell receptor beta chains from one sample, sequenced in a study of cytomegalovirus exposure and HLA in healthy donors. Some clones are missing from TCRdb's copy, which holds only in-frame ones; the method was immunoSEQ multiplex PCR. Seen here are fewer than 250,000 clones, around 90% observed once, and the top ten hold roughly 0.98%. Sequenced material: PBMCs. The origin of the receptors is a boy younger than 10 in good health and CMV-seronegative. Each CDR3 is given with its conserved first and last residue. The D gene is left open where the match is weak. Part of the rows lack a size; the others show once, few, many or a class for expanded clones.

v_gene,d_gene,abundance,j_gene,CDR3aa,CDR3nt
TRBV10-3,NA,NA,TRBJ2-7,CAISAAGTQSSYEQCF,TGTGCCATCAGTGCCGCCGGGACTCAATCCTCCTACGAGCAGTGCTTC
TRBV7-2,NA,NA,TRBJ2-2,CASSYRVNTGELFF,TGTGCCAGCAGCTACAGGGTTAACACCGGGGAGCTGTTTTTT
TRBV7-9,NA,few,TRBJ1-1,CASSLKSPGEGAEAFF,TGTGCCAGCAGCTTAAAATCTCCGGGGGAGGGGGCTGAAGCTTTCTTT
TRBV7-2,TRBD1,NA,TRBJ2-7,CASSLAQGANEQYF,TGTGCCAGCAGCTTAGCACAGGGGGCAAACGAGCAGTACTTC
TRBV5-1,TRBD1,NA,TRBJ2-1,CASSLNGQGAGNEQFF,TGCGCCAGCAGCCTGAACGGACAGGGGGCTGGCAATGAGCAGTTCTTC
TRBV5-1,TRBD1,NA,TRBJ2-3,CASRAGQGTQQGKEDTQYF,TGCGCCAGCAGGGCGGGACAGGGGACCCAACAGGGGAAGGAAGATACGCAGTATTTT
TRBV7-2,TRBD2,NA,TRBJ2-1,CASSPGRTQRGYNEQFF,TGTGCCAGCAGCCCGGGACGCACCCAGCGGGGGTACAATGAGCAGTTCTTC
TRBV15,TRBD2,NA,TRBJ2-5,CATSRTELAGEETQYF,TGTGCCACCAGCAGAACGGAACTAGCGGGGGAAGAGACCCAGTACTTC
TRBV5-1,TRBD2,NA,TRBJ2-5,CASSTGLAGEETQYF,TGCGCCAGCAGCACGGGACTAGCGGGGGAAGAGACCCAGTACTTC
TRBV18,NA,NA,TRBJ1-2,CASSKPQANYGYTF,TGTGCCAGCTCAAAGCCTCAGGCTAACTATGGCTACACCTTC
TRBV7-6,NA,NA,TRBJ2-1,CASSLSGDEQFF,TGTGCCAGCAGCCTGAGCGGCGATGAGCAGTTCTTC
TRBV5-4,TRBD2,few,TRBJ2-5,CASGLKRGAKETQYF,TGTGCCAGCGGACTGAAGCGGGGAGCAAAAGAGACCCAGTACTTC
TRBV10-3,NA,few,TRBJ2-7,CAITYGTRTYEQYF,TGTGCCATCACCTATGGGACAAGAACCTACGAGCAGTACTTC
TRBV29-1,TRBD1,few,TRBJ2-7,CSVEDSQSGTESYEQYF,TGCAGCGTTGAAGATTCGCAGTCCGGGACAGAATCCTACGAGCAGTACTTC
TRBV5-4,TRBD2,NA,TRBJ2-1,CASSLVSGGGNEQFF,TGTGCCAGCAGCTTGGTTAGCGGGGGCGGGAATGAGCAGTTCTTC
TRBV30,NA,NA,TRBJ1-3,CAWSVLSTGNTIYF,TGTGCCTGGAGTGTACTTAGCACTGGAAACACCATATATTTT
TRBV28,TRBD1,NA,TRBJ1-5,CASRSGTGGLSNQPQHF,TGTGCCAGCAGGTCCGGGACAGGGGGCTTGAGCAATCAGCCCCAGCATTTT
TRBV7-8,NA,NA,TRBJ2-5,CASSLSLGETQYF,TGTGCCAGCAGCCTCTCCCTCGGGGAGACCCAGTACTTC
TRBV5-1,NA,once,TRBJ2-4,CATPDRTVGF,TGCGCCACCCCAGATCGTACAGTGGGCTTC
TRBV19,TRBD1,NA,TRBJ1-1,CASSTGTGGGTEAFF,TGTGCCAGTAGTACGGGGACAGGGGGAGGCACTGAAGCTTTCTTT
TRBV5-1,NA,NA,TRBJ2-2,CASSLVYGSGGELFF,TGCGCCAGCAGCTTGGTGTACGGATCGGGCGGGGAGCTGTTTTTT
TRBV5-1,TRBD2,once,TRBJ2-1,CASSQYTSGGSNEQFF,TGCGCCAGCAGCCAGTATACTAGCGGGGGGTCCAATGAGCAGTTCTTC
TRBV29-1,TRBD1,NA,TRBJ2-2,CSVAEGGPGQGAGELFF,TGCAGCGTTGCCGAGGGGGGTCCGGGACAGGGGGCCGGGGAGCTGTTTTTT
TRBV2,TRBD1,NA,TRBJ1-2,CASSVGTGAPYGYTF,TGTGCCAGCAGTGTGGGGACAGGGGCCCCCTATGGCTACACCTTC
TRBV27,TRBD1,NA,TRBJ2-7,CASSFNRGRPHEQYF,TGTGCCAGCAGTTTCAACAGGGGGCGCCCCCACGAGCAGTACTTC
TRBV7-9,NA,NA,TRBJ1-2,CSSSATLVGGYTF,TGTTCCAGCAGCGCGACCCTAGTAGGTGGCTACACCTTC
TRBV29-1,TRBD2,NA,TRBJ2-2,CSVESGTVGELFF,TGCAGCGTTGAAAGCGGGACGGTCGGGGAGCTGTTTTTT
TRBV14,NA,NA,TRBJ1-1,CASSPTWGGWATEAFF,TGTGCCAGCAGCCCTACGTGGGGGGGCTGGGCCACTGAAGCTTTCTTT
TRBV20-1,NA,NA,TRBJ2-7,CSAGQDEQYF,TGCAGTGCAGGACAAGACGAGCAGTACTTC
TRBV7-3,NA,NA,TRBJ2-2,CASSPTSTGELFF,TGTGCCAGCAGCCCGACTAGCACCGGGGAGCTGTTTTTT
TRBV7-9,NA,NA,TRBJ1-2,CSSSLGIGTTLYGYTF,TGTTCCAGCAGCCTAGGGATTGGGACAACACTCTATGGCTACACCTTC
TRBV1,NA,few,TRBJ1-1,CTSSQDSRGLRAFF,TGCACCAGCAGCCAAGATAGCAGGGGTTTGAGAGCTTTCTTT